These 7 T cell receptor beta chains originate from one sample sequenced in a study of T cell responses to AZD1222 COVID-19 vaccine. The method was immunoSEQ multiplex PCR; TCRdb's version includes in-frame clones alone and lacks a portion of them. The sample yields 95,000 to 100,000 clones, 85% to 90% seen once. Material: peripheral blood, obtained on day 0 of AZD1222 vaccination. The receptors were sampled from an adult in good health.

This clone came up a few times. CDR3 nucleotide sequence: TGCGCCAGCAGCTTCCCCGGGACAGGGGCCTCCGATTCATACGAGCAGTACTTC. Its translation is CASSFPGTGASDSYEQYF. The J gene is TRBJ2-7, the V gene TRBV5-1; 10 bases are shared with TRBD1. J lost 4 bases, V lost 2 bases, and 15 bases had no gene match. Per germline, CDR1 SGHRS and CDR2 YFSETQ. The CDR3 spans 18 residues.

The rearrangement joins TRBV6-5 to TRBJ2-3; D gene ambiguous. Trimming pared 6 bases from V and 7 bases from J, leaving 8 bases between. Germline values: CDR1 MNHEY, CDR2 SVGAGI. The CDR3 consists of 11 residues. The CDR3 region has the DNA TGTGCCAGCAGGGATAGATATACGCAGTATTTT. Encoded protein: CASRDRYTQYF.

This chain links TRBV6-2 or TRBV6-3 with TRBJ2-5; the D gene is possibly TRBD2 (6 bases). Germline V gives CDR1 MNHEY, CDR2 SVGEGT. This CDR3 is 17 amino acids long. V was pared by 2 bases and J by 5 bases, with 21 bases between. The CDR3 spells CASSYRGGMNPGETQYF. CDR3 nucleotide sequence: TGTGCCAGCAGTTACCGGGGCGGGATGAACCCTGGGGAGACCCAGTACTTC.

The rearrangement joins TRBV3-1 (or the pseudogene TRBV3-2) to TRBJ1-2; 8 bases line up with TRBD1. Germline V gives CDR1 LGHDT, CDR2 YNNKEL (reference sequence). This CDR3 contains 15 residues. J lost 8 bases, V lost 1 base, and 9 bases had no gene match. The CDR3 region is CASSQGWQGASGYTF. DNA for the CDR3: TGTGCCAGCAGCCAAGGCTGGCAGGGGGCGTCCGGCTACACCTTC.

This chain connects TRBV18 to TRBJ2-7, with 8 positions matching TRBD1. V was pared by 2 bases and J by 4 bases, with 4 bases of the junction left unmatched. This CDR3 has 14 residues. Germline CDR1 is KGHSH and CDR2 is LQKENI. This CDR3 is CASSPGQGRYEQYF. The CDR3 region has the DNA TGTGCCAGCTCACCAGGACAGGGTCGGTACGAGCAGTACTTC.

This clone was recorded only once. This sequence joins TRBV5-6 and TRBJ2-7, with 7 bases identical to TRBD2. V was pared by 4 bases and J by 3 bases, with 10 bases of the junction left unmatched. CDR3 length: 15 amino acids. Per the germline V gene, CDR1 is SGHDT and CDR2 is YYEEEE. The CDR3 DNA is TGTGCCAGCAGCCGGGGGGTACTGCGCCGCTACGAGCAGTACTTC. This translates into CASSRGVLRRYEQYF.

The V and J genes are TRBV19 and TRBJ1-1, with 8 bases that match TRBD1. The ends lost 6 bases at V and 6 bases at J; junction bases unmatched: 9. This CDR3 region has 14 residues. Germline V lookup: CDR1 LNHDA, CDR2 SQIVND (reference sequence). CDR3 bases: TGTGCCAGTAGCCTTTTGGACAGGGAGTCTGAAGCTTTCTTT. It translates to CASSLLDRESEAFF.